This record covers a single T cell receptor beta chain. Its antigen remains unidentified. This sample is part of a study of T cells in localized non-small cell lung cancer. Notes on the study in general: Investigators sequenced only a single tumor region, leaving heterogeneity possible. Longer survival (overall) was linked to higher T cell density in blood. Clonality peaked in uninvolved adjacent lung rather than tumor.

Here immunoSEQ multiplex PCR was the method, and the copy in TCRdb shows in-frame clones only, minus some. There are over 45,000 clones in the sample; more than 75% occur only once, and roughly 16% lies in the top ten. The J segment lost 8 bases and the V segment lost 0 bases, leaving 6 bases of the junction unmatched. The germline gives CDR1 MNHNS, CDR2 SASEGT. The CDR3 totals 16 residues. The starting material was PBMCs, obtained before any cancer treatment. The TCR was taken from a female donor with stage II lung adenocarcinoma. The chain joins TRBV6-1 to TRBJ1-4; 10 bases line up with TRBD1. The CDR3 sequence: CASSEAWDRGWEKLFF. For the CDR3, the DNA is TGTGCCAGCAGTGAAGCCTGGGACAGGGGATGGGAAAAACTGTTTTTT.